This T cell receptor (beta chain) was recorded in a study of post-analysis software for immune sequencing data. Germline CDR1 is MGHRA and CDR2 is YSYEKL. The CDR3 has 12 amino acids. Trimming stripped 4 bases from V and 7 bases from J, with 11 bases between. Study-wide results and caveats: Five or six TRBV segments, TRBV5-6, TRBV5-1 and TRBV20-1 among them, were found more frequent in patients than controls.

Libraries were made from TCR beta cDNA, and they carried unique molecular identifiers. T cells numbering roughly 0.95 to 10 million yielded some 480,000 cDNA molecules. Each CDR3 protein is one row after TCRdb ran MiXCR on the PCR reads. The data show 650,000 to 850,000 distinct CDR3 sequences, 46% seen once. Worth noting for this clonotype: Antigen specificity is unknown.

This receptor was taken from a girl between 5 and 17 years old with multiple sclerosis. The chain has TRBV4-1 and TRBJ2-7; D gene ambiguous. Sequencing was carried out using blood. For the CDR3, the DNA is TGCGCCAGCAGCCCCCCACCGGGTGAGCAGTACTTC. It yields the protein CASSPPPGEQYF.